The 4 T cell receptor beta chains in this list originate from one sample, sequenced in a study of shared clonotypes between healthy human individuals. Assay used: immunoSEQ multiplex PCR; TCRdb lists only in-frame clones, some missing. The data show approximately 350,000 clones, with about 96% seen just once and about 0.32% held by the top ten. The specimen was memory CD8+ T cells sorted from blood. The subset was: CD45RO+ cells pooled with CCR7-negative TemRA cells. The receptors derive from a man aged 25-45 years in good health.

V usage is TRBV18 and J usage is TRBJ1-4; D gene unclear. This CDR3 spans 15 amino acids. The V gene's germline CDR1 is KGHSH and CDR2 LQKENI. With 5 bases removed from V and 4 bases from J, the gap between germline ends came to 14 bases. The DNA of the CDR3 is TGTGCCAGCTCATCTCAGTCACTCCATAATGAAAAACTGTTTTTT. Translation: CASSSQSLHNEKLFF.

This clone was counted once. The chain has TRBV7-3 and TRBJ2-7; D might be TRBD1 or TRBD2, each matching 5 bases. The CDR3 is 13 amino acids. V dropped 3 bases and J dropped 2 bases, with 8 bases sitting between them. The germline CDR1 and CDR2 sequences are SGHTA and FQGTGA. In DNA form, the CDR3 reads TGTGCCAGCAGCTTTAGGGGAGCCTACGAGCAGTACTTC. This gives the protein CASSFRGAYEQYF.

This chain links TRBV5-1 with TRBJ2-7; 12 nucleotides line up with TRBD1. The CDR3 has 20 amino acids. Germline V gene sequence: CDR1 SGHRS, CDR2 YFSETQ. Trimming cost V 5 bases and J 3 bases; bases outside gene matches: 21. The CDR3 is CASSQGGGTGGAPYNYEQYF. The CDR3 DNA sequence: TGCGCCAGCAGTCAGGGAGGCGGGACAGGGGGCGCGCCCTATAACTACGAGCAGTACTTC.

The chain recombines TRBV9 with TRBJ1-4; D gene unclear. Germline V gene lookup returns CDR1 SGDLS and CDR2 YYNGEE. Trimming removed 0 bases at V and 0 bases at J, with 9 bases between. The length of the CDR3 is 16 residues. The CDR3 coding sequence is TGTGCCAGCAGCGTAGGGGAGGATCCAACTAATGAAAAACTGTTTTTT. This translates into CASSVGEDPTNEKLFF.